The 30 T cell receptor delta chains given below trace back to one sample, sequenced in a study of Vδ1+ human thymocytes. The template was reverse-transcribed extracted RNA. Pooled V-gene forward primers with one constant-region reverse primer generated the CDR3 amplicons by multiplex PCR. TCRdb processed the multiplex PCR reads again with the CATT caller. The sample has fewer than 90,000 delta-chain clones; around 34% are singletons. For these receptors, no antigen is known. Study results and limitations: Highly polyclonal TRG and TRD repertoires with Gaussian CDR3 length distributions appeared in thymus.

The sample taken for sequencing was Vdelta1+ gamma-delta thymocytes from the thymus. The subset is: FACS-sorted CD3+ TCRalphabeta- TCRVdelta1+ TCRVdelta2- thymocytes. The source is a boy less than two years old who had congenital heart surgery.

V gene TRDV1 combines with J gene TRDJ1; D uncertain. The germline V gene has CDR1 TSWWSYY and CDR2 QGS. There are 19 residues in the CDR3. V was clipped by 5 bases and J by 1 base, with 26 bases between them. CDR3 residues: CALGKDIPMVRRGTDKLIF. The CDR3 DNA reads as TGTGCTCTTGGGAAGGACATCCCTATGGTTCGGAGGGGCACCGATAAACTCATCTTT.

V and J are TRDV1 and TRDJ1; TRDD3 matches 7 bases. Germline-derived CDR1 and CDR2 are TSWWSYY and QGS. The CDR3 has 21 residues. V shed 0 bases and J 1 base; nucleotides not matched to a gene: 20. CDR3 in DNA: TGTGCTCTTGGGGAACTCATGGTAGAGTGGGGGAAACGGCGGGCCACCGATAAACTCATCTTT. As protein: CALGELMVEWGKRRATDKLIF.

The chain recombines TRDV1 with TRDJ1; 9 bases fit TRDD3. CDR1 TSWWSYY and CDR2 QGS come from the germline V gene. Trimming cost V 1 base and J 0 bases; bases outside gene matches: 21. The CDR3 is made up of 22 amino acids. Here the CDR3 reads CALGERGSRGYAKIWYTDKLIF. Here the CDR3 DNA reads TGTGCTCTTGGGGAACGGGGGTCTAGGGGATACGCGAAAATCTGGTACACCGATAAACTCATCTTT.

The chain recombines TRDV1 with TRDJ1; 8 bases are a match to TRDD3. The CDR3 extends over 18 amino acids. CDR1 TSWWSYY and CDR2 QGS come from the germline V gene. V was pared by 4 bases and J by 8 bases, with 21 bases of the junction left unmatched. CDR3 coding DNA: TGTGCTCTTGGGGTCACTTCGTCACTGGGGGCAAACAGGAACAAACTCATCTTT. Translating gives CALGVTSSLGANRNKLIF.

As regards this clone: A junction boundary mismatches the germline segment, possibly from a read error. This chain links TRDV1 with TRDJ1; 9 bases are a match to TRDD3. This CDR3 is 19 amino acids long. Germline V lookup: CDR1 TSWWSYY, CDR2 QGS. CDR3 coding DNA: TGTGCTCTTGGGGAACTGCCCTTTACTGGGGGAGTTTACACCGATAAACTCATCTTC. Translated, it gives CALGELPFTGGVYTDKLIF.

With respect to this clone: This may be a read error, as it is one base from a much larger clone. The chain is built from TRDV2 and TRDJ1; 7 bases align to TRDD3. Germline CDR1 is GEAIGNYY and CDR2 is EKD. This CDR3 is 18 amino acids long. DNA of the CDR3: TGTGCCTGTGCCACCGGGGGAGACTGGGGAGTGTACACCGATAAACTCATCTTT. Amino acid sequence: CACATGGDWGVYTDKLIF.

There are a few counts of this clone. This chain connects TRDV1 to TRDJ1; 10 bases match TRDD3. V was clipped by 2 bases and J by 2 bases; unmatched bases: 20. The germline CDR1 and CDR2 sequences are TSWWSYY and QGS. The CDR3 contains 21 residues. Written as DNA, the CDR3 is TGTGCTCTTGGGGAAGCCCGATTCCTACGGCAGGGGGATACGCCGACCGATAAACTCATCTTT. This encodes CALGEARFLRQGDTPTDKLIF.

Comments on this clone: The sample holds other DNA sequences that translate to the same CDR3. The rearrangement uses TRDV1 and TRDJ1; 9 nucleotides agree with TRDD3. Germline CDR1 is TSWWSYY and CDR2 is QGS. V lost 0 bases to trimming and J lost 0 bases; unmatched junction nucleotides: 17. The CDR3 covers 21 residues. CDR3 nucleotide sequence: TGTGCTCTTGGGGAACTAGTAGTAGGGATACTGGGGGACAAGTACACCGATAAACTCATCTTT. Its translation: CALGELVVGILGDKYTDKLIF.

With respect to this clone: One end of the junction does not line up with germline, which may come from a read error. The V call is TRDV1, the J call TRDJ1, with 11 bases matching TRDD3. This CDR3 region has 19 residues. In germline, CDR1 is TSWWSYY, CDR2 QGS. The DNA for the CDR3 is TGTGCTCTTGGGGGCTCCTTCCTCTGGGGGATACCTCACACCGATAAACCCATCTTT. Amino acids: CALGGSFLWGIPHTDKPIF.

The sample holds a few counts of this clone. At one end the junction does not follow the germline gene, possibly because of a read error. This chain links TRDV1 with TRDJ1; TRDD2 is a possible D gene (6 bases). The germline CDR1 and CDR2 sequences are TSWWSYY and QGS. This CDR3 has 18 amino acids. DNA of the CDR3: TGTGCTCTTGGGGAAATAATCCTACTACCGGGGAACACCGATAAACTCACCTTT. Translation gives CALGEIILLPGNTDKLTF.

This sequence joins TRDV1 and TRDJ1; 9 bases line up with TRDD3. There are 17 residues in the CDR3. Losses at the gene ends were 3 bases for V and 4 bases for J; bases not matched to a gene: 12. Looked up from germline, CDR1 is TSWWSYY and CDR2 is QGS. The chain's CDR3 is CALGEGQGWGILDKLIF. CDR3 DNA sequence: TGTGCTCTTGGGGAGGGACAAGGCTGGGGGATCCTCGATAAACTCATCTTT.

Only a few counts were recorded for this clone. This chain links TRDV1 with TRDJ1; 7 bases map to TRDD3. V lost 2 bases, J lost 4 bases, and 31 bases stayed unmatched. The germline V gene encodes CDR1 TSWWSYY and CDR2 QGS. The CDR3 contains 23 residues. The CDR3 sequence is CALGESEVFGGFPRLGVGDKLIF. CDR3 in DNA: TGTGCTCTTGGGGAAAGTGAAGTATTTGGAGGGTTCCCACGGCTGGGGGTTGGCGATAAACTCATCTTT.

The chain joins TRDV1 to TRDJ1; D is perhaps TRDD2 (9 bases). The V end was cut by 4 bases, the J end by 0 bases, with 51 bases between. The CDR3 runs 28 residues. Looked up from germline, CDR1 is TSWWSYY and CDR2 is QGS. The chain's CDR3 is CALGVGLPTQSGGPTDFPSVEYTDKLIF. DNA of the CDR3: TGTGCTCTTGGGGTAGGCCTTCCTACGCAGTCTGGGGGACCCACCGACTTCCCCTCGGTGGAGTACACCGATAAACTCATCTTT.

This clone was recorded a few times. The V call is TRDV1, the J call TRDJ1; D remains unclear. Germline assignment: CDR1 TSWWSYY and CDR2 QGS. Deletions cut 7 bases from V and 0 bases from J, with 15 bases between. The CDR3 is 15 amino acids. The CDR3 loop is CALAIIGVYTDKLIF. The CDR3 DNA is TGTGCTCTTGCTATCATCGGGGTCTACACCGATAAACTCATCTTT.

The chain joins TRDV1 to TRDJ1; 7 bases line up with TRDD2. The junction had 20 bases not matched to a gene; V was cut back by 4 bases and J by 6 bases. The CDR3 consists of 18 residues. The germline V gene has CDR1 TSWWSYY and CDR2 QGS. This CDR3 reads CALGGFSYNGALQYKLIF. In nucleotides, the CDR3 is TGTGCTCTTGGGGGGTTTTCCTACAATGGGGCTCTGCAATATAAACTCATCTTT.

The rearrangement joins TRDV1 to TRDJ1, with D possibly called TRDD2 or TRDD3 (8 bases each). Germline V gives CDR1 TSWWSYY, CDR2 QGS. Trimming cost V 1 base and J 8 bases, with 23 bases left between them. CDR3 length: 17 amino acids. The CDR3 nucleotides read TGTGCTCTTGGGGAACAACTTCCTACCCCCTACTGGGGGAAACTCATCTTT. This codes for CALGEQLPTPYWGKLIF.

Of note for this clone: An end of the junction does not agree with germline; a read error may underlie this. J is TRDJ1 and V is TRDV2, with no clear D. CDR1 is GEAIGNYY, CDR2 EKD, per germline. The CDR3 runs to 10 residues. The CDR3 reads CASNTDKLTF. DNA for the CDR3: TGTGCCTCTAACACCGATAAACTCACCTTT.

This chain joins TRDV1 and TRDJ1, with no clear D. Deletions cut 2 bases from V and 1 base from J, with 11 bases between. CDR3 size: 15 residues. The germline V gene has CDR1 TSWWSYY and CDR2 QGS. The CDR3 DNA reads TGTGCTCTTGGGGAAGGGTCCGGGGCCACCGATAAACTCATCTTT. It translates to CALGEGSGATDKLIF.

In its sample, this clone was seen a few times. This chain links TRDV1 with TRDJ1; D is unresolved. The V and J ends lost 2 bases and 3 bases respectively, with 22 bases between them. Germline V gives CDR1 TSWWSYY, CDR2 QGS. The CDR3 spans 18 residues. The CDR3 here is CALGEGVFGTLAADKLIF. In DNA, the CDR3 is TGTGCTCTTGGGGAAGGCGTATTTGGGACATTGGCCGCCGATAAACTCATCTTT.

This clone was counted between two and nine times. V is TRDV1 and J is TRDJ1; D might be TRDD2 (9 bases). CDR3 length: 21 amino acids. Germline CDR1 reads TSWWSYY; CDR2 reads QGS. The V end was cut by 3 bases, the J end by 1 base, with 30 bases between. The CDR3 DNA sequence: TGTGCTCTTGGGGAGGGGCCTTCCTACTTACTGGGGGGTTTCCCCACCGATAAACTCATCTTT. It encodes CALGEGPSYLLGGFPTDKLIF.

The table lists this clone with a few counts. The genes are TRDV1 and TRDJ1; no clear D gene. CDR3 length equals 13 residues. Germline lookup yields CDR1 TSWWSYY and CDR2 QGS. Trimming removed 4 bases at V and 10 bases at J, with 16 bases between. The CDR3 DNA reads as TGTGCTCTTGGGGGGAGGACCTGTGCGACACTCATCTTT. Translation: CALGGRTCATLIF.

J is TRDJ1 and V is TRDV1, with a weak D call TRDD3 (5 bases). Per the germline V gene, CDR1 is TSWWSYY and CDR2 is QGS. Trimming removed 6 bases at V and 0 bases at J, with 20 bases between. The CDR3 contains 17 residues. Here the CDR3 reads CALGPTGGGPYTDKLIF. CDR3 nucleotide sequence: TGTGCTCTTGGTCCAACGGGGGGGGGGCCGTACACCGATAAACTCATCTTT.

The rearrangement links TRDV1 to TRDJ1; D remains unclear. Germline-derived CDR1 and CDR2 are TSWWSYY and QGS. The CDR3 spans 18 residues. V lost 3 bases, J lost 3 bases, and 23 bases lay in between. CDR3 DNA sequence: TGTGCTCTTGGGGAGCCGCGTAAGAATTCGCCGGGTCCCGATAAACTCATCTTT. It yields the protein CALGEPRKNSPGPDKLIF.

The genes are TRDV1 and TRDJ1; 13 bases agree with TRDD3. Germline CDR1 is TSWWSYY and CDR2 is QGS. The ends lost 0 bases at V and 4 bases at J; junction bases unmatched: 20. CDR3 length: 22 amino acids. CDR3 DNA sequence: TGTGCTCTTGGGGAACTAAAAGACTCTACGGACACTGGGGGATACGCTTACGATAAACTCATCTTT. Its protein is CALGELKDSTDTGGYAYDKLIF.

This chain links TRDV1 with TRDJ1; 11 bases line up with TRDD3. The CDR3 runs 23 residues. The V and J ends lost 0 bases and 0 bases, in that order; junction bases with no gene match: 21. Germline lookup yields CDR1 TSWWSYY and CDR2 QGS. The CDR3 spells CALGELAPPPLGDNPPYTDKLIF. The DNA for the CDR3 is TGTGCTCTTGGGGAACTAGCTCCCCCGCCACTGGGGGATAATCCCCCGTACACCGATAAACTCATCTTT.

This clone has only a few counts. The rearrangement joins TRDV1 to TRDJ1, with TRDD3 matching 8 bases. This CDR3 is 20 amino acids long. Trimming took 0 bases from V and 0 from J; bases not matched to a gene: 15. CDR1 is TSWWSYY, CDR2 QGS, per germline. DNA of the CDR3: TGTGCTCTTGGGGAACTAGCGGTCAGAGGGGCTGGGGGACACACCGATAAACTCATCTTT. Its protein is CALGELAVRGAGGHTDKLIF.

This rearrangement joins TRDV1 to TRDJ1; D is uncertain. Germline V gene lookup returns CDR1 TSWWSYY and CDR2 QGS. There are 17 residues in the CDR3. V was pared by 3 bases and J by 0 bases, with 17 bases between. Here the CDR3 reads CALGDPQRGWYTDKLIF. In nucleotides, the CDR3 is TGTGCTCTTGGGGACCCTCAAAGGGGCTGGTACACCGATAAACTCATCTTT.

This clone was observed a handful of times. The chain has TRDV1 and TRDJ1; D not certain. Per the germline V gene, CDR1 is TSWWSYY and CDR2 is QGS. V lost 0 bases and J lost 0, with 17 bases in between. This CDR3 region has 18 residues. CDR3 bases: TGTGCTCTTGGGGAACTCAGTAACGACCTTAAGTACACCGATAAACTCATCTTT. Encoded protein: CALGELSNDLKYTDKLIF.

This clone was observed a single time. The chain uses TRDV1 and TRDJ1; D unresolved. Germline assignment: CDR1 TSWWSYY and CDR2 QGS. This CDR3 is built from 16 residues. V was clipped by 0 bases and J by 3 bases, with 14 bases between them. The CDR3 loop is CALGELAAGPPDKLIF. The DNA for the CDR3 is TGTGCTCTTGGGGAACTAGCTGCTGGCCCCCCCGATAAACTCATCTTT.

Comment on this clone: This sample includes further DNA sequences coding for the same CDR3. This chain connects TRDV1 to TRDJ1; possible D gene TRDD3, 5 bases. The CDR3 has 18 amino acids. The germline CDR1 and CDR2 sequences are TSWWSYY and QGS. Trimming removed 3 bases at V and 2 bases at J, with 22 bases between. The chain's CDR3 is CALGDFRSGVRQTDKLIF. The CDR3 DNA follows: TGTGCTCTTGGGGACTTTCGGTCGGGGGTACGACAGACCGATAAACTCATCTTT.